This TCR beta chain was recovered during a study of blood T cell repertoires in COVID-19. Study overall: PBMCs, B-cell-depleted T cells, or T cells provided the cDNA or gDNA that made up the material.

Seattle's enrolled individuals joined amid active infection and were then monitored longitudinally. Authors' data handling: Amplification of reference gene primers was used by the study to estimate nucleated cell counts. Measured with immunoSEQ multiplex PCR; TCRdb has only the in-frame clones, and not every one. The DNA was the basis for D and trimming; V, J and clone size are from that table. Of roughly 300,000 clones detected, approximately 93% appear once; the ten largest clones hold about 2.2%. Material: peripheral blood. This receptor was taken from a woman aged 30 to 39 with COVID-19, enrolled during active disease.

The CDR3 bases are TGTGCCAGCAGTTCTACAGGGGGCGCGTGGAACACTGAAGCTTTCTTT. Its translation: CASSSTGGAWNTEAFF. V gene TRBV2 combines with J gene TRBJ1-1; 9 bases are shared with TRBD1. V was pared by 5 bases and J by 1 base, with 8 bases of the junction left unmatched. CDR1 and CDR2 (germline): SNHLY, FYNNEI. This CDR3 has 16 amino acids.